This T cell receptor (beta chain) was captured by sequencing in a study of metastatic and nonmetastatic thyroid tumors. No treatment had been given to any patient before thyroid surgery. The ends were cut back, 0 bases at V and 5 bases at J, with 19 bases in the middle. The germline gives CDR1 ENHRY, CDR2 SYGVKD. This CDR3 contains 18 residues. In the case of this clone: The sample has other DNA sequences that encode this CDR3 too.

TCRdb re-called clones from the PCR reads using MiXCR. The sample includes about 24,000 clones, roughly a quarter of them seen just once. Input material: tumor tissue. The chain employs TRBV10-3 and TRBJ2-2, with D possibly matching TRBD2 (5 bases). The TCR comes from a male donor with papillary thyroid cancer or a benign thyroid nodule (not recorded which). Some clones in this sample may be carry-over from other donors' samples. The CDR3 loop is CAISESSLLAGSTGELFF. CDR3 in DNA: TGTGCCATCAGTGAGTCCTCTCTTCTAGCAGGCTCGACCGGGGAGCTGTTTTTT.